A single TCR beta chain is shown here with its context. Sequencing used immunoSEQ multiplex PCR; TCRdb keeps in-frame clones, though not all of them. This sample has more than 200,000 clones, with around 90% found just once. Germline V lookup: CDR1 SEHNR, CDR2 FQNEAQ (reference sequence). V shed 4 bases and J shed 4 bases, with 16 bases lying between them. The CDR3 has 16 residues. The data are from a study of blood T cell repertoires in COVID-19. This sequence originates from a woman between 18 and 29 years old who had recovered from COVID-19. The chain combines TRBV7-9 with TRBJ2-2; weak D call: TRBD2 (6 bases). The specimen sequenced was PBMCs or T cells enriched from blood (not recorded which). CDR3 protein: CASSSQGTLSTGELFF. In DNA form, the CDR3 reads TGTGCCAGCAGCTCCCAAGGGACTCTGAGCACCGGGGAGCTGTTTTTT.